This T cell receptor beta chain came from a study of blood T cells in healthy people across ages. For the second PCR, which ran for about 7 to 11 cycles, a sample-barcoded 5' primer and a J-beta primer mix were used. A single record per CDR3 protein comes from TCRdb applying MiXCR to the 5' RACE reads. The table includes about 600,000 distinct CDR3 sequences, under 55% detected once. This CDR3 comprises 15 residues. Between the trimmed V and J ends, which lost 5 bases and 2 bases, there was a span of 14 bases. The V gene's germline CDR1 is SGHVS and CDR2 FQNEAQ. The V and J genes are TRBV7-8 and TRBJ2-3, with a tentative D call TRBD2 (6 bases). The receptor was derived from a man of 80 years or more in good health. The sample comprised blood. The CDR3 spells CASSPVGGITDTQYF. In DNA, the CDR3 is TGTGCCAGCAGCCCCGTTGGAGGGATCACAGATACGCAGTATTTT.